These 5 T cell receptor beta chains were sequenced from one sample in a study of molecular identifiers for immune sequencing clone quantification. TCRdb fed the PCR reads into MiXCR, producing one record per CDR3 protein. The table records some 580,000 distinct CDR3 sequences, 25% of them present only once. Sequenced sample: naive CD8+ T cells from blood, with Jurkat cell RNA spiked in. As to subset: FACS-sorted CD8+CD4-CCR7+CD45RA+ naive T cells. These receptors were taken from a human donor in good health. Some libraries in this study had Jurkat cell RNA spiked in.

This clonotype was detected ten times or more. This chain connects TRBV2 to TRBJ2-4; D perhaps matches TRBD1 (5 bases). The CDR3 runs to 15 residues. Deletions cut 4 bases from V and 0 bases from J, with 10 bases between. Germline assignment: CDR1 SNHLY and CDR2 FYNNEI. The CDR3 region is CASSAGREAKNIQYF. The DNA of the CDR3 is TGTGCCAGCAGTGCCGGCAGGGAAGCCAAAAACATTCAGTACTTC.

This CDR3 reads CSARPFPSGVETQYF. CDR3 DNA sequence: TGCAGTGCTAGACCCTTCCCTAGCGGCGTAGAGACCCAGTACTTC. V gene TRBV20-1 combines with J gene TRBJ2-5; TRBD2 matches 7 bases. This CDR3 has 15 residues. Germline V gives CDR1 DFQATT, CDR2 SNEGSKA (reference sequence). The V segment lost 2 bases and the J segment 4 bases; nucleotides outside the gene matches: 10.

For this clonotype: Since a much larger clone is just one base distant, this may be a read error. The chain employs TRBV2 and TRBJ1-4; D gene ambiguous. CDR1 SNHLY and CDR2 FYNNEI come from the germline V gene. This CDR3 contains 16 residues. The CDR3 sequence is CASSEFDLTSIEKPFF. The CDR3 coding sequence is TGTGCCAGCAGTGAATTCGATCTGACATCGATTGAAAAACCGTTTTTT.

This clonotype was seen once. Given a much more abundant clone one base away, this may be a read error. J is TRBJ2-7 and V is TRBV6-5; 9 bases align to TRBD1. The CDR3 spans 15 residues. Losses at the gene ends were 6 bases for V and 3 bases for J; bases not matched to a gene: 9. Per the germline V gene, CDR1 is MNHEY and CDR2 is SVGAGI. CDR3 sequence reads: CASSERTGAGYEQYF. The CDR3 coding sequence is TGTGCCAGCAGCGAAAGGACAGGGGCAGGCTACGAGCAGTACTTC.

This clonotype was observed many times. The chain joins TRBV4-1 to TRBJ1-1; the D is unclear. Looked up from germline, CDR1 is MGHRA and CDR2 is YSYEKL. The V end lost 4 bases, the J end lost 1 base, and 13 bases lay between the germline ends. The CDR3 consists of 15 residues. The CDR3 loop is CASSPEPGWNTEAFF. The DNA of the CDR3 is TGCGCCAGCAGCCCTGAACCAGGATGGAACACTGAAGCTTTCTTT.